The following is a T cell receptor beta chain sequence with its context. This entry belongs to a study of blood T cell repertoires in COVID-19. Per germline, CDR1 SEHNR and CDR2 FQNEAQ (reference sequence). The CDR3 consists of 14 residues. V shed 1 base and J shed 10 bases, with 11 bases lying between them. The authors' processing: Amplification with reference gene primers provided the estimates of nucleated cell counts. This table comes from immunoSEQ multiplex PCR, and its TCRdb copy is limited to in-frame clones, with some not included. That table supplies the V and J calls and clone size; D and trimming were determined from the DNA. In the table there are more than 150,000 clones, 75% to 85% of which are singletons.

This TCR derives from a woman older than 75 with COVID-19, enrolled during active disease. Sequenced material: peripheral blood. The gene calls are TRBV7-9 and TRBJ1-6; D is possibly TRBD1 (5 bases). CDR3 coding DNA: TGTGCCAGCAGCTTAGACGGGGGATACTCACCCCTCCACTTT. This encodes CASSLDGGYSPLHF.